This TCR beta chain was identified during a study of CD8+ T cells in alopecia areata. Study-level background: Treated individuals took tofacitinib by mouth, 5 to 10 mg twice daily. Study observations and caveats: Scalp and blood samples kept many expanded lesional clones throughout tofacitinib.

Note on this clone: The antigen remains undetermined.

Sequencing templates came from extracted RNA that was reverse transcribed into cDNA. Profiled with immunoSEQ multiplex PCR; TCRdb holds only in-frame clones, not every one. The sample lists 150,000 to 200,000 clones; roughly 61% were seen once. This CDR3 comprises 14 residues. Germline V gene sequence: CDR1 SGHDT, CDR2 YYEEEE. Deletions cut 4 bases from V and 6 bases from J, with 14 bases between. Sample treatment: oral pan-JAK inhibitor, 5-10 mg twice daily. This chain uses TRBV5-6 with TRBJ1-5, with D hard to call. This sequence was found in a human donor with alopecia areata. The sequences come from CD8+ T cells sorted from blood, collected at week 24, from a patient treated with tofacitinib. The CDR3 DNA reads as TGTGCCAGCAGCCCTTGGGTCGCACTTCAGCCCCAGCATTTT. It is translated as CASSPWVALQPQHF.